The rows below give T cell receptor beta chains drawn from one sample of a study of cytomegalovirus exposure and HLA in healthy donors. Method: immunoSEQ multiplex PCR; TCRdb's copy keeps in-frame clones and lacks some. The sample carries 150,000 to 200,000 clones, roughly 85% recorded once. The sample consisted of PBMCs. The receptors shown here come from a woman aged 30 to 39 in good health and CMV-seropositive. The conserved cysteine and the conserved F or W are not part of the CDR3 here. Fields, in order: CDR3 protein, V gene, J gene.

CDR3 protein: ASSLRGMTYEQY
V gene: TRBV7-9
J gene: TRBJ2-7

CDR3 protein: ASSLAGSGRYYEQY
V gene: TRBV7-2
J gene: TRBJ2-7

CDR3 protein: ASSLSVDRPFHEQY
V gene: TRBV11-3
J gene: TRBJ2-7

CDR3 protein: ASSKGGGTSNQPQH
V gene: TRBV19
J gene: TRBJ1-5

CDR3 protein: ASSSQAANTEAF
V gene: TRBV5-1
J gene: TRBJ1-1

CDR3 protein: ASKLTGDNSPLH
V gene: TRBV27
J gene: TRBJ1-6

CDR3 protein: ASSRRVSYGYT
V gene: TRBV6-5
J gene: TRBJ1-2

CDR3 protein: ASSQDRAGDPGEQF
V gene: TRBV4-1
J gene: TRBJ2-1

CDR3 protein: ASRAGSGIGYEQY
V gene: TRBV6-1
J gene: TRBJ2-7

CDR3 protein: ASSFRLGTSPTDTQY
V gene: TRBV13
J gene: TRBJ2-3

CDR3 protein: ASSAFTGGANQPQH
V gene: TRBV6-1
J gene: TRBJ1-5

CDR3 protein: ASSPGGPPYEQY
V gene: TRBV4-2
J gene: .

CDR3 protein: ASSYQGNEKLF
V gene: TRBV6-5
J gene: TRBJ1-4

CDR3 protein: ASSSTSPTGELF
V gene: TRBV13
J gene: TRBJ2-2

CDR3 protein: ASSLAYSGRRDTQY
V gene: TRBV7-2
J gene: TRBJ2-3

CDR3 protein: ASVQGAGVRDTQY
V gene: TRBV5-1
J gene: TRBJ2-3

CDR3 protein: ATSRSPDRDYGYT
V gene: TRBV15
J gene: TRBJ1-2

CDR3 protein: ASSPTGGSGEKLF
V gene: TRBV2
J gene: TRBJ1-4

CDR3 protein: ARSLLATSPGNTIY
V gene: TRBV7-5
J gene: TRBJ1-3

CDR3 protein: ASSARTSRTGELF
V gene: TRBV9
J gene: TRBJ2-2

CDR3 protein: SPGQGNEQF
V gene: TRBV20-1
J gene: TRBJ2-1

CDR3 protein: ASSFGSAGAQH
V gene: TRBV5-6
J gene: TRBJ1-5

CDR3 protein: ASSEGAAMNTEAF
V gene: TRBV19
J gene: TRBJ1-1

CDR3 protein: ASSPRFRRTDTQY
V gene: TRBV11-3
J gene: TRBJ2-3

CDR3 protein: ASNLGQQNTGELF
V gene: TRBV19
J gene: TRBJ2-2

CDR3 protein: ASSQVSGISGNTIY
V gene: TRBV4-2
J gene: TRBJ1-3

CDR3 protein: ASSVGGGTPLWAGELF
V gene: TRBV9
J gene: TRBJ2-2

CDR3 protein: AIFERERIYEQY
V gene: TRBV10-3
J gene: TRBJ2-7

CDR3 protein: ASSLPGQTEAF
V gene: TRBV5-1
J gene: TRBJ1-1

CDR3 protein: ASSRGTSGFTGELF
V gene: TRBV5-8
J gene: TRBJ2-2